These T cell receptor beta chains were read from a single sample in a study of blood T cell repertoires in COVID-19. Profiling relied on immunoSEQ multiplex PCR, and the TCRdb table lists in-frame clones only, not all of them. Of 100,000 to 150,000 clones detected, about four fifths appear once; the ten largest clones hold approximately 12%. Sequenced sample: peripheral blood. These receptors all stem from a man in his sixties with acute or convalescent COVID-19. The CDR3 runs from the conserved cysteine through the conserved F or W. Each record gives: clone size, J gene, V gene, D gene, CDR3 protein, CDR3 DNA. The D gene is left open where the match is weak. Only part of the rows carry a size: once, few, many, or a class if the clone is expanded.

>.|TRBJ2-3|TRBV6-6|.
CASSYHGQKGTDTQYF
TGTGCCAGCAGTTATCACGGACAGAAAGGCACAGATACGCAGTATTTT
>.|TRBJ1-6|TRBV25-1|TRBD1
CASSGQGGSPLHF
TGTGCCAGCAGTGGACAGGGTGGATCACCCCTCCACTTT
>.|TRBJ2-1|TRBV20-1|.
CSASRRAANNEQFF
TGCAGTGCTAGTCGGCGGGCGGCGAACAATGAGCAGTTCTTC
>.|TRBJ1-5|TRBV27|TRBD1
CASSLRTGNQPQHF
TGTGCCAGCAGTCTGAGGACAGGGAATCAGCCCCAGCATTTT
>.|TRBJ1-2|TRBV28|TRBD1
CASSIPGQGAKGYTF
TGTGCCAGCAGTATACCGGGACAGGGGGCGAAAGGCTACACCTTC
>.|TRBJ2-5|TRBV19|TRBD2
CASSSGRAYQETQYF
TGTGCCAGTAGTAGCGGGAGGGCGTACCAAGAGACCCAGTACTTC
>.|TRBJ2-1|TRBV5-4|.
CASSLGGGASYNEQFF
TGTGCCAGCAGCCTGGGAGGGGGGGCCTCCTACAATGAGCAGTTCTTC
>once|TRBJ1-2|TRBV20-1|.
CSARVDYTF
TGCAGTGCTAGGGTAGACTACACCTTC
>.|TRBJ2-1|TRBV28|TRBD2
CASSLGALAGGSDEQFF
TGTGCCAGCAGTTTAGGGGCCTTAGCGGGAGGATCGGATGAGCAGTTCTTC
>many|TRBJ2-3|TRBV9|TRBD2
CASSSAGGPDTQYF
TGTGCCAGCAGCTCGGCGGGAGGGCCGGATACGCAGTATTTT
>few|TRBJ1-2|TRBV7-9|TRBD1
CASSPQGGASGYTF
TGTGCCAGCAGCCCCCAGGGGGGCGCGTCTGGCTACACCTTC
>.|TRBJ1-6|TRBV19|.
CASSIQGNDNSPLHF
TGTGCCAGTAGTATACAGGGCAACGATAATTCACCCCTCCACTTT
>.|TRBJ2-7|TRBV30|.
CAWSVLPSSYEQYF
TGTGCCTGGAGTGTACTACCTAGCTCCTACGAGCAGTACTTC
>.|TRBJ1-1|TRBV6-5|TRBD1
CAIRTQGEMNTEAFF
TGTGCCATTAGGACACAGGGGGAAATGAACACTGAAGCTTTCTTT
>.|TRBJ2-3|TRBV21-1|.
CASSQELAGGCGTDTQYF
TGTGCCAGCAGTCAGGAGCTAGCGGGAGGGTGTGGCACAGATACGCAGTATTTT
>.|TRBJ2-3|TRBV4-1|.
CASSPSEGGGYTQYF
TGCGCCAGCAGCCCAAGTGAAGGGGGTGGATACACGCAGTATTTT
>.|TRBJ2-1|TRBV6-6|TRBD1
CASSYPDRGVYNEQFF
TGTGCCAGCAGTTACCCGGACAGGGGGGTCTACAATGAGCAGTTCTTC
>.|TRBJ2-5|TRBV13|.
CASSLGGGRGETQYF
TGTGCCAGCAGCTTAGGCGGGGGGCGGGGAGAGACCCAGTACTTC
>once|TRBJ2-2|TRBV6-5|TRBD1
CASKPTGDTGELFF
TGTGCCAGCAAACCTACAGGGGACACCGGGGAGCTGTTTTTT
>once|TRBJ1-2|TRBV5-4|.
CASSFTGNYGYTF
TGTGCCAGCAGCTTCACAGGGAACTATGGCTACACCTTC
>.|TRBJ1-5|TRBV19|TRBD1
CASTYSNDRENQPQHF
TGTGCCAGTACCTATTCCAACGACAGGGAGAATCAGCCCCAGCATTTT
>.|TRBJ2-5|TRBV29-1|TRBD2
CSVDGLAGGETQYF
TGCAGCGTCGACGGACTAGCGGGAGGAGAGACCCAGTACTTC